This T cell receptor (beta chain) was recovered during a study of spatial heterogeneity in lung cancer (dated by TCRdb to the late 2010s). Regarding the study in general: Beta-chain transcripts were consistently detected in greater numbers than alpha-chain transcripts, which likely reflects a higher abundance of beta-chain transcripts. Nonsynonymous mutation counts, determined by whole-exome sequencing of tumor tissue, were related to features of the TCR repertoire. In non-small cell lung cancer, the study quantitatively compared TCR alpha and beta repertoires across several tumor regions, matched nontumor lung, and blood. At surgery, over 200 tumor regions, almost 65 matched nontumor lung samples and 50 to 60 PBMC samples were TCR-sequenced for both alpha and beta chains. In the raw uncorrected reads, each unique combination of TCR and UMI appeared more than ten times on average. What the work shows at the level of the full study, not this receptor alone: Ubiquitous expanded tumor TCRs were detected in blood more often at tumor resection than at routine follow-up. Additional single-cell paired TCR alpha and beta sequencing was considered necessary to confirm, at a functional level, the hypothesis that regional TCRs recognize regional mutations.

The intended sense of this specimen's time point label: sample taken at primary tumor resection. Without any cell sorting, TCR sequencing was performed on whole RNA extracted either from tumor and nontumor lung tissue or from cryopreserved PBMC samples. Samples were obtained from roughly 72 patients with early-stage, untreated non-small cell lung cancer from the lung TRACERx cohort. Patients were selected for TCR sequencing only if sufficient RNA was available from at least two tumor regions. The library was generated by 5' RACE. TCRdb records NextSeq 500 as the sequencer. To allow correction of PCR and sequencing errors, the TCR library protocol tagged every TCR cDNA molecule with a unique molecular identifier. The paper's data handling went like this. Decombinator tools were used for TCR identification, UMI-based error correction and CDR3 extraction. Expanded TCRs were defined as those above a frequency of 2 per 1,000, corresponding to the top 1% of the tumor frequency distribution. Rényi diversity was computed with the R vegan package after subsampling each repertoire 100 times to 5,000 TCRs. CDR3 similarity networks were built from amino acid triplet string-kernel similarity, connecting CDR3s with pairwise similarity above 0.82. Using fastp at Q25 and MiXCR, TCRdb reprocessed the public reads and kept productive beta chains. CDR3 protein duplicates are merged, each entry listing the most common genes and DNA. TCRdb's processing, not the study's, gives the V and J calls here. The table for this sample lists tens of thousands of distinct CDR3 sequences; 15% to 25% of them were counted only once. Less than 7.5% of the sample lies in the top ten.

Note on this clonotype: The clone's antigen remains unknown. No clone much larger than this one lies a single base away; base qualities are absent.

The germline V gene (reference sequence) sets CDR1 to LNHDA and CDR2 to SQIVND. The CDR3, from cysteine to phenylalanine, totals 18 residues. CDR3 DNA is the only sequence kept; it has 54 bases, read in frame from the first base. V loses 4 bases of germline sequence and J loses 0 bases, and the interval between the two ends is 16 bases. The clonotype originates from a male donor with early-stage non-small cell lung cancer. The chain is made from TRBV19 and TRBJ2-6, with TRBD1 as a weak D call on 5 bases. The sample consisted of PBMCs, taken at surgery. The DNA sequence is TGTGCCAGTAGTAGAATATGGGGCCTAAGCTCTGGGGCCAACGTCCTGACTTTC. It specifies CASSRIWGLSSGANVLTF. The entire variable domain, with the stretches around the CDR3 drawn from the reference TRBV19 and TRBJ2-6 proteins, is DGGITQSPKYLFRKEGQNVTLSCEQNLNHDAMYWYRQDPGQGLRLIYYSQIVNDFQKGDIAEGYSVSREKKESFPLTVTSAQKNPTAFYLCASSRIWGLSSGANVLTFGAGSRLTVL.